The 27 T cell receptor beta chains presented below share a single source sample, sequenced in a study of CD8 T cells in Susac syndrome. Random hexamers were used to reverse transcribe an amount of about 0.45 to 1 ug RNA. TCRdb redid the calling of the immunoSEQ multiplex PCR reads with MiXCR, one entry per CDR3 protein. The sample has about 290,000 distinct CDR3 sequences; about 82% are singletons. The specimen was CD8+ T cells from PBMCs. These receptors originate from a human donor with multiple sclerosis.

V gene TRBV19 combines with J gene TRBJ2-7, with 13 bases aligning to TRBD2. The junction had 6 bases not matched to a gene; V was cut back by 5 bases and J by 2 bases. Germline loops: CDR1 LNHDA, CDR2 SQIVND (reference sequence). The CDR3 totals 16 residues. CDR3 region: CASSPRTSGRAYEQYF. CDR3 DNA sequence: TGTGCCAGTAGTCCTCGGACTAGCGGGAGAGCCTACGAGCAGTACTTC.

This chain connects TRBV19 to TRBJ2-2; TRBD2 might be the D (5 bases). The CDR3 runs 15 residues. Trimming pared 9 bases from V and 1 base from J, leaving 15 bases between. The V gene's germline CDR1 is LNHDA and CDR2 SQIVND (reference sequence). The CDR3 nucleotides read TGTGCCAGCCTCGAGGGTGGGAGGAACACCGGGGAGCTGTTTTTT. Translated: CASLEGGRNTGELFF.

The chain joins TRBV2 to TRBJ1-5; perhaps TRBD1 as D (5 bases). The CDR3 length is 13 residues. Trimming left V 8 bases short and J 9 bases short, with 17 bases between. The germline gives CDR1 SNHLY, CDR2 FYNNEI. The CDR3 spells CASSSTDYVPQHF. The CDR3 coding sequence is TGTGCCAGCTCGTCGACAGACTATGTGCCCCAGCATTTT.

V gene TRBV7-6 combines with J gene TRBJ2-3; D gene uncertain. Germline-derived CDR1 and CDR2 are SGHVS and FNYEAQ. With 0 bases removed from V and 1 base from J, the gap between germline ends came to 5 bases. The CDR3 has 14 amino acids. CDR3: CASSLAQRTDTQYF. In DNA, the CDR3 is TGTGCCAGCAGCTTAGCCCAGCGCACAGATACGCAGTATTTT.

The CDR3 region has the DNA TGTGCCAGCAGTCCAGGAGCACTGGAAGCTTTCTTT. It is translated as CASSPGALEAFF. The chain carries TRBV6-1 and TRBJ1-1; the D is unclear. The germline V gene has CDR1 MNHNS and CDR2 SASEGT. The CDR3 totals 12 residues. V was pared by 5 bases and J by 8 bases, with 12 bases between.

The CDR3 sequence is CASSPDRTTDTQYF. The DNA for the CDR3 is TGTGCCAGCAGCCCGGACAGGACCACAGATACGCAGTATTTT. The gene calls are TRBV28 and TRBJ2-3; 7 bases map to TRBD1. The CDR3 is made up of 14 amino acids. Germline V CDR1 and CDR2: MDHEN, SYDVKM. The trim removed 6 bases at V and 2 bases at J, leaving 5 bases unmatched. The complete variable domain, with remaining parts taken from reference TRBV28 and TRBJ2-3, reads DVKVTQSSRYLVKRTGEKVFLECVQDMDHENMFWYRQDPGLGLRLIYFSYDVKMKEKGDIPEGYSVSREKKERFSLILESASTNQTSMYLCASSPDRTTDTQYFGPGTRLTVL.

V gene TRBV9 combines with J gene TRBJ2-7; 10 positions agree with TRBD2. The CDR3 runs 14 residues. The V segment lost 0 bases and the J segment 5 bases; nucleotides outside the gene matches: 2. The germline V gene has CDR1 SGDLS and CDR2 YYNGEE. The CDR3: CASSVASGSDEQYF. The CDR3 region has the DNA TGTGCCAGCAGCGTAGCTAGCGGGAGCGACGAGCAGTACTTC.

V and J are TRBV6-1 and TRBJ1-5, with D unresolved. Trimming took 2 bases from V and 3 from J, leaving 11 bases between them. The CDR3 length is 15 residues. Germline lookup yields CDR1 MNHNS and CDR2 SASEGT. The CDR3 nucleotides are TGTGCCAGCAGTGAATGGGAGAGGGTCAATCAGCCCCAGCATTTT. Residues: CASSEWERVNQPQHF.

The rearrangement links TRBV27 to TRBJ1-5, with D maybe TRBD1 (6 bases). V was trimmed by 4 bases and J by 3 bases, leaving 10 bases between them. Germline V lookup: CDR1 MNHEY, CDR2 SMNVEV (reference sequence). The CDR3 runs to 14 residues. The CDR3 region is CASSSTGYNQPQHF. CDR3 DNA: TGTGCCAGCAGTTCAACAGGGTACAATCAGCCCCAGCATTTT.

This chain links TRBV6-1 with TRBJ2-3; 13 bases align to TRBD2. CDR1 is MNHNS and CDR2 is SASEGT in the germline V gene. V gave up 6 bases and J gave up 3 bases; unmatched junction bases: 6. The CDR3 is made up of 16 amino acids. In DNA form, the CDR3 reads TGTGCCAGCAGCCCGGGACTAGCGGGACCTACAGATACGCAGTATTTT. Residues: CASSPGLAGPTDTQYF.

This chain connects TRBV30 to TRBJ2-3; 9 nucleotides line up with TRBD2. The germline gives CDR1 GTSNPN, CDR2 SVGIG (reference sequence). The CDR3 runs 13 residues. V shed 5 bases and J 4 bases; nucleotides not matched to a gene: 4. The CDR3 loop is CAWEGLAADTQYF. CDR3 in DNA: TGTGCCTGGGAGGGACTAGCTGCAGATACGCAGTATTTT.

The gene calls are TRBV5-4 and TRBJ2-1; TRBD2 aligns across 7 bases. V gave up 4 bases and J gave up 3 bases; unmatched junction bases: 4. This CDR3 is 14 amino acids long. Per germline, CDR1 SGHNT and CDR2 YYREEE (reference sequence). This CDR3 reads CASSDLADYNEQFF. DNA for the CDR3: TGTGCCAGCAGCGACCTAGCGGACTACAATGAGCAGTTCTTC.

This chain links TRBV10-2 with TRBJ2-7; D is ambiguous. Trimming removed 3 bases from V and 6 bases from J, with 6 bases in between. In germline, CDR1 is WSHSY, CDR2 SAAADI. The CDR3 has 11 residues. As DNA, the CDR3 is TGCGCCAGCAGTGAAACATCCGAGCAGTACTTC. Encoded protein: CASSETSEQYF.

V is TRBV7-9 and J is TRBJ2-7; the match to TRBD1 covers 7 bases. J gave up 3 bases and V 4 bases, and 12 bases lay outside the gene matches. CDR3 size: 16 residues. Germline assignment: CDR1 SEHNR and CDR2 FQNEAQ (reference sequence). CDR3 region: CASSSLEDRDGYEQYF. The CDR3 DNA sequence: TGTGCCAGCAGCTCCCTCGAAGACAGGGACGGCTACGAGCAGTACTTC.

The rearrangement joins TRBV4-3 to TRBJ2-3, with D perhaps TRBD1 (6 bases). CDR3 size: 15 residues. The germline CDR1 and CDR2 sequences are LGHNA and YSLEER. The germline V and J ends were trimmed by 0 bases and 0 bases, with 7 bases remaining between them. The CDR3 reads CASSQETGSTDTQYF. The CDR3 nucleotides read TGCGCCAGCAGCCAAGAAACAGGGAGCACAGATACGCAGTATTTT.

This clonotype was detected only once. This chain links TRBV7-9 with TRBJ2-7; TRBD2 matches 8 bases. The CDR3 is 15 residues long. V dropped 2 bases and J dropped 1; count of bases not matched to a gene: 4. CDR1 is SEHNR and CDR2 is FQNEAQ in the germline V gene (reference sequence). CDR3 coding DNA: TGTGCCAGCAGCTTATCTACTAGCGGTTCCTACGAGCAGTACTTC. It encodes CASSLSTSGSYEQYF.

The chain employs TRBV7-9 and TRBJ2-1; the match to TRBD2 covers 8 bases. Germline CDR1 SEHNR, CDR2 FQNEAQ (reference sequence). Unmatched junction bases numbered 8, after V lost 4 bases and J lost 9 bases. CDR3 length: 14 residues. The CDR3 DNA follows: TGTGCCAGCAGCTCTGCGACTAGCGCGACTGAGCAGTTCTTC. This gives the protein CASSSATSATEQFF.

This sequence joins TRBV28 and TRBJ1-2; D is unclear. V was shortened by 5 bases and J by 0 bases, with 16 bases between the two germline ends. The CDR3 contains 16 residues. Germline CDR1 is MDHEN and CDR2 is SYDVKM. The CDR3 loop is CASSPGSPFANYGYTF. CDR3 DNA sequence: TGTGCCAGCAGTCCCGGATCCCCCTTTGCTAACTATGGCTACACCTTC.

This chain links TRBV10-2 with TRBJ2-7; 12 bases line up with TRBD2. CDR3 size: 16 residues. In germline, CDR1 is WSHSY, CDR2 SAAADI. The J segment lost 5 bases and the V segment lost 2 bases, leaving 7 bases of the junction unmatched. The CDR3 protein is CASSEPWTSGANEQYF. CDR3 in DNA: TGCGCCAGCAGTGAGCCGTGGACTAGCGGGGCTAACGAGCAGTACTTC.

V is TRBV2 and J is TRBJ1-5; D remains ambiguous. CDR3 length: 16 amino acids. Trimming pared 5 bases from V and 0 bases from J, leaving 14 bases between. Germline V gives CDR1 SNHLY, CDR2 FYNNEI. The CDR3 region has the DNA TGTGCCAGCAGTCCAACCGGGCAGCTTAGCAATCAGCCCCAGCATTTT. Amino acid sequence: CASSPTGQLSNQPQHF.

The CDR3 DNA follows: TGTGCCGCGAATGGGCAGGGAGATGGCTACACCTTC. This sequence encodes CAANGQGDGYTF. This chain joins TRBV28 and TRBJ1-2; D might be TRBD1 (5 bases). Trimming took off 11 bases at V and 6 bases at J, with 16 bases between the two ends. The CDR3 sequence is 12 residues long. Germline CDR1 and CDR2: MDHEN and SYDVKM.

The chain links TRBV23-1 to TRBJ2-7; the match to TRBD1 covers 9 bases. TRBV23-1 is treated as an ORF (open reading frame) with a function not yet certain. V was pared by 8 bases and J by 0 bases, with 20 bases of the junction left unmatched. CDR3 length: 19 residues. CDR3 coding DNA: TGCGCCAGCTGTCGAATCCGGAGGACAGGGGCCTCATCCTCCTACGAGCAGTACTTC. The encoded protein is CASCRIRRTGASSSYEQYF.

The chain recombines TRBV3-1 with TRBJ2-5; D not resolved. CDR1 LGHDT and CDR2 YNNKEL come from the germline V gene (reference sequence). The CDR3 is 11 residues long. The V end lost 5 bases, the J end lost 6 bases, and 7 bases lay between the germline ends. The CDR3 DNA follows: TGTGCCAGCAGCTCCCACAAGACCCAGTACTTC. It is translated as CASSSHKTQYF.

The J gene is TRBJ1-1, the V gene TRBV19; 8 bases align to TRBD1. The CDR3 runs to 15 residues. Germline CDR1 LNHDA, CDR2 SQIVND (reference sequence). V was pared by 5 bases and J by 4 bases, with 9 bases of the junction left unmatched. CDR3 region: CASSVGQGDLTEAFF. The CDR3 nucleotides read TGTGCCAGTAGTGTAGGACAGGGAGATCTCACTGAAGCTTTCTTT. Full variable domain (rest looked up from reference TRBV19 and TRBJ1-1): DGGITQSPKYLFRKEGQNVTLSCEQNLNHDAMYWYRQDPGQGLRLIYYSQIVNDFQKGDIAEGYSVSREKKESFPLTVTSAQKNPTAFYLCASSVGQGDLTEAFFGQGTRLTVV.

This chain links TRBV10-2 with TRBJ2-2; 10 nucleotides agree with TRBD1. Germline assignment: CDR1 WSHSY and CDR2 SAAADI. J gave up 5 bases and V 3 bases, and 3 bases lay outside the gene matches. This CDR3 contains 15 residues. The CDR3 region has the DNA TGCGCCAGCAGTGACGGACAGGGGGGGACCGGGGAGCTGTTTTTT. Protein: CASSDGQGGTGELFF.

This clonotype occurred once. The V and J genes are TRBV20-1 and TRBJ2-7, with a possible D match to TRBD2 (6 bases). CDR1 DFQATT and CDR2 SNEGSKA come from the germline V gene (reference sequence). The CDR3 is 14 residues long. V was clipped by 5 bases and J by 3 bases, with 17 bases between them. The CDR3 coding sequence is TGCAGTGCTTACGGGCCAGGGAGGCACTACGAGCAGTACTTC. It translates to CSAYGPGRHYEQYF.

The V call is TRBV19, the J call TRBJ1-5; no reliable D call. Germline V lookup: CDR1 LNHDA, CDR2 SQIVND (reference sequence). The CDR3 loop spans 15 amino acids. Between the trimmed V and J ends, which lost 3 bases and 1 base, there was a span of 10 bases. CDR3 sequence reads: CASSIGIRSNQPQHF. The CDR3 region has the DNA TGTGCCAGTAGTATTGGGATTCGGAGCAATCAGCCCCAGCATTTT. The whole variable domain, remainder taken from reference TRBV19 and TRBJ1-5, is DGGITQSPKYLFRKEGQNVTLSCEQNLNHDAMYWYRQDPGQGLRLIYYSQIVNDFQKGDIAEGYSVSREKKESFPLTVTSAQKNPTAFYLCASSIGIRSNQPQHFGDGTRLSIL.